Sequencing of this TCR beta chain was carried out in a study of CXCR3-negative and CXCR3-positive naive CD8 T cells. The study's findings and limits: Hydrophobicity was higher for TRB CDR3s found in CXCR3-positive naive cells than in CXCR3-negative naive cells.

TRB cDNA libraries were made by UMI-labeled 5' RACE. TCRdb re-called the 5' RACE reads and catalogs CDR3 proteins one per entry, DNA excluded. The table lists 130,000 or so distinct CDR3 sequences. Regarding this clonotype: The antigen is undetermined.

This CDR3 contains 15 residues. Germline assignment: CDR1 MGHRA and CDR2 YSYEKL. The sequence was collected from a human donor in good health. Some clones in this sample may be carry-over from other donors' samples. Specimen: naive CXCR3+ CD8+ T cells from blood. Subset meaning: CD45RO-CCR7+CD27+CD95- naive CD8+ T cells expressing CXCR3 (TNR3+). The chain couples TRBV4-1 to TRBJ2-2. The CDR3: CASSQVLLNTGELFF.